The 23 T cell receptor beta chains listed next were all sequenced from one sample in a study of blood T cell dynamics during melanoma immunotherapy. TCRdb's copy holds only in-frame clones and misses some; the assay was immunoSEQ multiplex PCR. The table includes 5,400 or so clones, around four fifths detected once. Time point reported: week 3, after first cycle of checkpoint inhibitor. The sample consisted of blood, taken from a patient treated with checkpoint blockade. These receptors were obtained from a human donor with melanoma. Some clones in this sample may be carry-over from other donors' samples.

This clone was observed a single time. This rearrangement joins TRBV5-1 to TRBJ2-7; D gene ambiguous. Germline CDR1 SGHRS, CDR2 YFSETQ. Trimming removed 2 bases from V and 6 bases from J, with 21 bases in between. The CDR3 runs 16 residues. CDR3 bases: TGCGCCAGCAGCTTAAACAGTGGTAACCCAATCCGCGAGCAGTACTTC. Translated, it gives CASSLNSGNPIREQYF.

V is TRBV5-1 and J is TRBJ2-1; TRBD2 agrees at 8 bases. The ends lost 4 bases at V and 0 bases at J; junction bases unmatched: 6. This CDR3 comprises 16 residues. Germline CDR1 reads SGHRS; CDR2 reads YFSETQ. The CDR3 DNA is TGCGCCAGCAGCCCACTAGCGGTCGGCTCCTACAATGAGCAGTTCTTC. Translating gives CASSPLAVGSYNEQFF.

The CDR3 DNA reads as TGTGCCAGCAGCGTGGGAGGCGCCTATGGCTACACCTTC. Translating gives CASSVGGAYGYTF. The V and J genes are TRBV7-2 and TRBJ1-2; D gene uncertain. The ends were cut back, 5 bases at V and 4 bases at J, with 11 bases in the middle. The V gene's germline CDR1 is SGHTA and CDR2 FQGNSA. The CDR3 is 13 amino acids.

The chain joins TRBV5-1 to TRBJ2-7; possible D gene TRBD1, 6 bases. The germline gives CDR1 SGHRS, CDR2 YFSETQ. This CDR3 contains 14 residues. Between the trimmed V and J ends, which lost 0 bases and 5 bases, there was a span of 12 bases. DNA for the CDR3: TGCGCCAGCAGCTTGGAACAGGGAGTTAACGAGCAGTACTTC. Translation: CASSLEQGVNEQYF. The full variable domain, completed using reference TRBV5-1 and TRBJ2-7, is KAGVTQTPRYLIKTRGQQVTLSCSPISGHRSVSWYQQTPGQGLQFLFEYFSETQRNKGNFPGRFSGRQFSNSRSEMNVSTLELGDSALYLCASSLEQGVNEQYFGPGTRLTVT.

The chain is built from TRBV18 and TRBJ2-1; either TRBD1 or TRBD2 may supply D (5 bases each). The CDR3 consists of 13 residues. The V gene lost 3 bases and the J gene lost 5 bases, with 8 bases spanning the gap. CDR1 KGHSH and CDR2 LQKENI come from the germline V gene. This CDR3 reads CASSPGPNNEQFF. CDR3 coding DNA: TGTGCCAGCTCACCGGGACCGAACAATGAGCAGTTCTTC.

The chain uses TRBV6-1 and TRBJ1-5; D remains unclear. The CDR3 sequence is 14 residues long. Trimming took off 1 base at V and 3 bases at J, with 7 bases between the two ends. The germline gives CDR1 MNHNS, CDR2 SASEGT. In nucleotides, the CDR3 is TGTGCCAGCAGTGAAGGAGCCCTCAATCAGCCCCAGCATTTT. Its translation is CASSEGALNQPQHF.

The rearrangement links TRBV5-1 to TRBJ1-3; 7 nucleotides agree with TRBD1. Germline CDR1 reads SGHRS; CDR2 reads YFSETQ. V lost 2 bases, J lost 4 bases, and 3 bases stayed unmatched. The CDR3 totals 14 residues. CDR3: CASSFTGDGNTIYF. CDR3 coding DNA: TGCGCCAGCAGCTTTACAGGGGACGGAAACACCATATATTTT.

This clone was seen just once. This chain links TRBV7-9 with TRBJ2-1, with 10 bases matching TRBD1. V lost 1 base, J lost 5 bases, and 8 bases stayed unmatched. Germline V gives CDR1 SEHNR, CDR2 FQNEAQ (reference sequence). The CDR3 sequence is 17 residues long. CDR3 sequence reads: CASSLGGQGVSHNEQFF. The CDR3 bases are TGTGCCAGCAGCTTAGGTGGACAGGGGGTCAGCCACAATGAGCAGTTCTTC.

This chain links TRBV25-1 with TRBJ2-1; 13 bases fit TRBD2. The germline CDR1 and CDR2 sequences are MGHDK and SYGVNS. The CDR3 has 17 amino acids. V gave up 3 bases and J gave up 7 bases; unmatched junction bases: 9. This CDR3 is CASSDPRTSGGRNEQFF. The CDR3 coding sequence is TGTGCCAGCAGTGACCCCCGGACTAGCGGGGGAAGAAATGAGCAGTTCTTC.

The chain recombines TRBV6-5 with TRBJ2-2; 7 positions match TRBD1. Trimming took 2 bases from V and 4 from J; bases not matched to a gene: 4. This CDR3 has 15 amino acids. Germline V lookup: CDR1 MNHEY, CDR2 SVGAGI. CDR3 nucleotide sequence: TGTGCCAGCAGTTACGAGGGGGCGAGCACCGGGGAGCTGTTTTTT. Its translation: CASSYEGASTGELFF.

V gene TRBV4-1 combines with J gene TRBJ2-3, with 10 nucleotides matching TRBD2. The CDR3 is 19 residues long. CDR1 and CDR2 from the germline V gene are MGHRA and YSYEKL. J gave up 0 bases and V 4 bases, and 13 bases lay outside the gene matches. CDR3 in DNA: TGCGCCAGCAGCCGAACAGAAGGGCCTAGCGGGGGAAGCACAGATACGCAGTATTTT. This translates into CASSRTEGPSGGSTDTQYF.

The chain combines TRBV28 with TRBJ1-6; 7 bases are a match to TRBD1. The CDR3 spans 15 residues. Trimming at V came to 4 bases and at J to 4 bases, leaving 4 bases not matched to a gene. The V gene's germline CDR1 is MDHEN and CDR2 SYDVKM. This chain's CDR3 is CASSSPGQYNSPLHF. For the CDR3, the DNA is TGTGCCAGCAGTTCCCCGGGACAGTATAATTCACCCCTCCACTTT.

CDR3 in DNA: TGTGCCAGCAGCCCACAGGGAGTTCTTAACTATGGCTACACCTTC. Translated, it gives CASSPQGVLNYGYTF. The J gene is TRBJ1-2, the V gene TRBV7-2; tentative D call: TRBD1 (6 bases). Germline V CDR1 and CDR2: SGHTA, FQGNSA. The CDR3 runs 15 residues. The V gene lost 5 bases and the J gene lost 1 base, with 14 bases spanning the gap.

This chain links TRBV2 with TRBJ2-5; 9 bases are shared with TRBD1. V dropped 6 bases and J dropped 3; count of bases not matched to a gene: 17. Looked up from germline, CDR1 is SNHLY and CDR2 is FYNNEI. This CDR3 spans 18 amino acids. The CDR3 DNA follows: TGTGCCAGCAGCGGATCCCGGCGAACAGGGACAGGGAAAGAGACCCAGTACTTC. Its translation is CASSGSRRTGTGKETQYF.

The genes are TRBV7-9 and TRBJ2-7; D perhaps matches TRBD2 (7 bases). Looked up from germline, CDR1 is SEHNR and CDR2 is FQNEAQ (reference sequence). The CDR3 consists of 13 residues. The V gene lost 5 bases and the J gene lost 6 bases, with 14 bases spanning the gap. The CDR3 region has the DNA TGTGCCAGCAGCGCGGGGGCTGGTCTCGAGCAGTACTTC. Protein sequence: CASSAGAGLEQYF.

This chain joins TRBV30 and TRBJ2-1; 7 bases map to TRBD1. V lost 0 bases, J lost 0 bases, and 2 bases stayed unmatched. CDR1 GTSNPN and CDR2 SVGIG come from the germline V gene (reference sequence). The CDR3 totals 15 residues. In DNA form, the CDR3 reads TGTGCCTGGAGTGTACCAGGGGGCTCCTACAATGAGCAGTTCTTC. Protein product: CAWSVPGGSYNEQFF.

Sample share makes this clone large. The chain carries TRBV6-5 and TRBJ2-5; 7 positions agree with TRBD2. CDR1 MNHEY and CDR2 SVGAGI come from the germline V gene. The ends lost 2 bases at V and 1 base at J; junction bases unmatched: 7. The CDR3 is 16 residues long. DNA for the CDR3: TGTGCCAGCAGTTACCCCGTTGGGGAGGGCCAAGAGACCCAGTACTTC. Residues: CASSYPVGEGQETQYF.

CDR3 sequence reads: CASSGVGDRVKEQYF. The CDR3 DNA is TGTGCCAGCAGTGGAGTCGGGGACAGGGTAAAAGAGCAGTACTTC. This chain uses TRBV6-1 with TRBJ2-7, with 9 bases that match TRBD1. Germline V gene sequence: CDR1 MNHNS, CDR2 SASEGT. The length of the CDR3 is 15 residues. Unmatched junction bases numbered 11, after V lost 4 bases and J lost 7 bases.

This chain uses TRBV29-1 with TRBJ1-2; 7 nucleotides align to TRBD1. V was pared by 7 bases and J by 4 bases, with 9 bases of the junction left unmatched. CDR1 is SQVTM, CDR2 ANQGSEA, per germline. The CDR3 length is 13 residues. The CDR3 loop is CSALRQGGYGYTF. CDR3 nucleotide sequence: TGCAGCGCTCTAAGACAGGGAGGCTATGGCTACACCTTC. Full variable domain (outside the CDR3, taken from reference TRBV29-1 and TRBJ1-2): SAVISQKPSRDICQRGTSLTIQCQVDSQVTMMFWYRQQPGQSLTLIATANQGSEATYESGFVIDKFPISRPNLTFSTLTVSNMSPEDSSIYLCSALRQGGYGYTFGSGTRLTVV.

The V gene is TRBV6-9, the J gene TRBJ1-2; perhaps TRBD1 as D (6 bases). In germline, CDR1 is MNHGY, CDR2 SVAAGI. Between the trimmed V and J ends, which lost 6 bases and 1 base, there was a span of 15 bases. The CDR3 loop spans 15 amino acids. DNA for the CDR3: TGTGCCAGCAGCCCGAAGGACAGCAGTAACTATGGCTACACCTTC. Translating it yields CASSPKDSSNYGYTF.

This rearrangement joins TRBV5-4 to TRBJ2-1; D gene ambiguous. The V end was cut by 2 bases, the J end by 7 bases, with 10 bases between. The CDR3 contains 13 residues. From germline, CDR1 is SGHNT and CDR2 YYREEE (reference sequence). The CDR3 sequence: CASSFGVRNEQFF. CDR3 DNA: TGTGCCAGCAGCTTCGGAGTCCGTAATGAGCAGTTCTTC.

V and J are TRBV7-2 and TRBJ1-2; 11 bases map to TRBD1. The trim removed 1 base at V and 4 bases at J, leaving 5 bases unmatched. Germline V gene lookup returns CDR1 SGHTA and CDR2 FQGNSA. CDR3 length equals 16 residues. The chain's CDR3 is CASSLGSGTGGYGYTF. The CDR3 region has the DNA TGTGCCAGCAGCTTAGGGTCTGGGACAGGGGGCTATGGCTACACCTTC.

The DNA of the CDR3 is TGTGCCAGCACTGACAGCGTCAATCAGCCCCAGCATTTT. Translating it yields CASTDSVNQPQHF. This chain joins TRBV6-8 and TRBJ1-5, with a weak D call TRBD1 (5 bases). V shed 7 bases and J shed 3 bases, with 10 bases lying between them. In germline, CDR1 is MNHGY, CDR2 SAAAGT. The length of the CDR3 is 13 residues.